Below are 17 T cell receptor beta chains sequenced from a single sample in a study of T cell responses to AZD1222 COVID-19 vaccine. The data were produced by immunoSEQ multiplex PCR, yet TCRdb's version contains in-frame clones alone and is incomplete. The sample has 40,000 to 60,000 clones, around 90% seen once. The specimen was peripheral blood, collected 28 days after the second AZD1222 dose. The receptors originated from an adult who received the AZD1222 COVID-19 vaccine.

The chain is built from TRBV19 and TRBJ2-5, with D perhaps matching TRBD1 or TRBD2 (5 bases each). CDR1 and CDR2 (germline): LNHDA, SQIVND (reference sequence). V gave up 2 bases and J gave up 3 bases, with 13 bases separating them. CDR3 size: 15 residues. CDR3 sequence (DNA): TGTGCCAGTAGTATATCCGGGACCTTCAAAGAGACCCAGTACTTC. Its protein product is CASSISGTFKETQYF.

V is TRBV5-1 and J is TRBJ1-1, with D perhaps matching TRBD1 (6 bases). Germline V lookup: CDR1 SGHRS, CDR2 YFSETQ. The CDR3 is made up of 13 amino acids. With 4 bases removed from V and 4 bases from J, the gap between germline ends came to 11 bases. CDR3 residues: CASSPGTRTEAFF. The CDR3 DNA reads TGCGCCAGCAGCCCCGGGACACGCACTGAAGCTTTCTTT. The whole variable domain, remainder taken from reference TRBV5-1 and TRBJ1-1, is KAGVTQTPRYLIKTRGQQVTLSCSPISGHRSVSWYQQTPGQGLQFLFEYFSETQRNKGNFPGRFSGRQFSNSRSEMNVSTLELGDSALYLCASSPGTRTEAFFGQGTRLTVV.

The chain has TRBV10-3 and TRBJ2-1; 7 bases are a match to TRBD2. The V gene's germline CDR1 is ENHRY and CDR2 SYGVKD. Unmatched junction bases numbered 3, after V lost 0 bases and J lost 4 bases. The CDR3 contains 15 residues. CDR3 protein: CAISESRGSYNEQFF. The CDR3 nucleotides read TGTGCCATCAGTGAGTCACGCGGGAGTTACAATGAGCAGTTCTTC.

The chain carries TRBV13 and TRBJ1-3, with a possible D match to TRBD1 (6 bases). The V end lost 5 bases, the J end lost 0 bases, and 17 bases lay between the germline ends. The CDR3 has 17 amino acids. Germline CDR1 and CDR2: PRHDT and FYEKMQ (reference sequence). DNA of the CDR3: TGTGCCAGCAGCCCGACCTTGGACAGTTACTCTGGAAACACCATATATTTT. It translates to CASSPTLDSYSGNTIYF.

V is TRBV5-4 and J is TRBJ2-1, with D unclear. The CDR3 length is 12 residues. Germline CDR1 and CDR2: SGHNT and YYREEE (reference sequence). V gave up 4 bases and J gave up 8 bases, with 10 bases separating them. The CDR3 here is CASSLVVDEQFF. The CDR3 region has the DNA TGTGCCAGCAGCCTAGTAGTGGATGAGCAGTTCTTC.

This clone was recorded once. The chain joins TRBV11-2 to TRBJ2-3, with no clear D. Between the trimmed V and J ends, which lost 3 bases and 6 bases, there was a span of 7 bases. CDR1 is SGHAT, CDR2 FQNNGV, per germline. The CDR3 contains 12 residues. CDR3 sequence reads: CASSFSVDTQYF. The CDR3 DNA sequence: TGTGCCAGCAGCTTTTCAGTGGATACGCAGTATTTT.

The chain links TRBV29-1 to TRBJ1-4; 11 nucleotides align to TRBD1. The germline CDR1 and CDR2 sequences are SQVTM and ANQGSEA. The V gene end was trimmed by 4 bases and the J gene end by 7 bases; junction bases not matched to a gene: 2. The CDR3 has 13 residues. CDR3: CSVGTGGIEKLFF. DNA of the CDR3: TGCAGCGTTGGGACAGGGGGCATTGAAAAACTGTTTTTT.

The chain couples TRBV6-5 to TRBJ2-7; D remains ambiguous. Trimming stripped 4 bases from V and 0 bases from J, with 10 bases between. The germline V gene encodes CDR1 MNHEY and CDR2 SVGAGI. The CDR3 is 14 residues long. CDR3 region: CASSLQPSSYEQYF. The CDR3 nucleotides are TGTGCCAGCAGTTTACAGCCTAGCTCCTACGAGCAGTACTTC.

This chain joins TRBV27 and TRBJ2-1; 7 bases match TRBD2. CDR3 size: 13 residues. Germline trimming cut 8 bases from V and 9 bases from J; bases unmatched to any gene: 10. Germline V gene data show CDR1 as MNHEY and CDR2 as SMNVEV (reference sequence). The CDR3 DNA reads as TGTGCCAGCCAGGTGAATTTAGCGGGTGAGCAGTTCTTC. Amino acid sequence: CASQVNLAGEQFF.

The J gene is TRBJ1-2, the V gene TRBV11-3, with 7 bases aligning to TRBD1. CDR1 is SGHNT, CDR2 YENEEA, per germline. Germline trimming cut 0 bases from V and 6 bases from J; bases unmatched to any gene: 4. The length of the CDR3 is 14 residues. Here the CDR3 DNA reads TGTGCCAGCAGCTTAGACGACAGGGACAATGGCTACACCTTC. Its translation: CASSLDDRDNGYTF.

The chain recombines TRBV28 with TRBJ2-7, with 8 bases fitting TRBD1. Germline CDR1 and CDR2: MDHEN and SYDVKM. The V and J ends lost 4 bases and 0 bases, in that order; junction bases with no gene match: 5. The CDR3 sequence is 15 residues long. CDR3 coding DNA: TGTGCCAGCAGTTCCCGGACAGGGTACTCCTACGAGCAGTACTTC. This gives the protein CASSSRTGYSYEQYF. The full variable domain, completed using reference TRBV28 and TRBJ2-7, is DVKVTQSSRYLVKRTGEKVFLECVQDMDHENMFWYRQDPGLGLRLIYFSYDVKMKEKGDIPEGYSVSREKKERFSLILESASTNQTSMYLCASSSRTGYSYEQYFGPGTRLTVT.

V gene TRBV19 combines with J gene TRBJ2-2; 11 bases map to TRBD1. Germline V CDR1 and CDR2: LNHDA, SQIVND (reference sequence). J gave up 5 bases and V 5 bases, and 7 bases lay outside the gene matches. This CDR3 has 16 residues. The CDR3 reads CASSLRTGGDTGELFF. CDR3 DNA sequence: TGTGCCAGTAGTCTCCGGACAGGGGGCGATACCGGGGAGCTGTTTTTT.

V is TRBV10-3 and J is TRBJ1-2; 11 nucleotides agree with TRBD1. CDR1 is ENHRY, CDR2 SYGVKD, per germline. CDR3 length equals 14 residues. J was trimmed by 6 bases and V by 4 bases; bases with no gene match: 4. CDR3 amino acids: CAISVDRGQNGYTF. DNA for the CDR3: TGTGCCATCAGTGTGGACAGGGGGCAAAATGGCTACACCTTC.

This chain uses TRBV11-2 with TRBJ2-3, with 12 bases aligning to TRBD2. Looked up from germline, CDR1 is SGHAT and CDR2 is FQNNGV. The V gene end was trimmed by 6 bases and the J gene end by 2 bases; junction bases not matched to a gene: 6. The CDR3 has 16 amino acids. The CDR3 protein is CASSPGLAGYTDTQYF. The CDR3, as DNA: TGTGCCAGCAGTCCAGGACTAGCGGGGTACACAGATACGCAGTATTTT.

This chain joins TRBV6-2 or TRBV6-3 and TRBJ2-7; TRBD1 matches at 7 bases. The CDR3 length is 14 residues. V dropped 2 bases and J dropped 7; count of bases not matched to a gene: 8. Germline V gene sequence: CDR1 MNHEY, CDR2 SVGEGT. The CDR3 nucleotides read TGTGCCAGCAGTTACCCGGACAGGACGGGAGAGCAGTACTTC. Translated, it gives CASSYPDRTGEQYF.

The chain employs TRBV19 and TRBJ1-4; D not certain. The V end lost 1 base, the J end lost 4 bases, and 7 bases lay between the germline ends. Germline CDR1 reads LNHDA; CDR2 reads SQIVND (reference sequence). The CDR3 length is 14 residues. CDR3 nucleotides: TGTGCCAGTAGTATAGGAGGCGTTAATGAAAAACTGTTTTTT. It is translated as CASSIGGVNEKLFF. Variable domain in full (rest from reference TRBV19 and TRBJ1-4): DGGITQSPKYLFRKEGQNVTLSCEQNLNHDAMYWYRQDPGQGLRLIYYSQIVNDFQKGDIAEGYSVSREKKESFPLTVTSAQKNPTAFYLCASSIGGVNEKLFFGSGTQLSVL.

The chain uses TRBV7-9 and TRBJ2-7; tentatively, D is TRBD2 (6 bases). Trimming took off 4 bases at V and 4 bases at J, with 17 bases between the two ends. Germline assignment: CDR1 SEHNR and CDR2 FQNEAQ (reference sequence). CDR3 size: 15 residues. The CDR3 DNA is TGTGCCAGCAGCTCGGCCGCGGGATATGTTTACGAGCAGTACTTC. It is translated as CASSSAAGYVYEQYF.